This is a list of T cell receptor beta chains from one sample in a study of blood T cell repertoires in COVID-19. Measured with immunoSEQ multiplex PCR; TCRdb has only the in-frame clones, and not every one. The table shows 100,000 to 150,000 clones, with 60% to 80% occurring only once. Sequencing was carried out using peripheral blood. The receptors stem from an elderly man with COVID-19, enrolled during active disease. CDR3s leave out the opening cysteine and the closing phenylalanine or tryptophan. The D gene is left open where the match is weak.

j_call d_call cdr3_length v_call cdr3_aa
TRBJ1-5 - 12 TRBV7-2 ASSTTGIRQPQH
TRBJ2-1 TRBD2 13 TRBV5-1 ASSLTSGSHDEQF
TRBJ1-4 - 13 TRBV27 ATRQRFATNEKLF
TRBJ2-3 TRBD1 13 TRBV7-3 ASSSGGTGRDTQY
TRBJ2-3 - 10 TRBV30 AWSVGGDTQY
TRBJ2-1 - 12 TRBV25-1 ASSEYREVSEQF
TRBJ1-5 TRBD1 12 TRBV6-2/TRBV6-3 ASSQTGGVQPQH
TRBJ2-7 - 10 TRBV28 ASSLSLYEQY
TRBJ2-1 - 15 TRBV7-3 ASSLTPPSARNNEQF
TRBJ1-1 - 12 TRBV19 ASSLRGVNTEAF
TRBJ2-3 - 9 TRBV6-5 ASVYADTQY
TRBJ1-5 - 16 TRBV15 ATSRAPAWGGANQPQH
TRBJ2-7 TRBD1 13 TRBV28 ASSFQTGDLYEQY
TRBJ2-1 TRBD2 14 TRBV10-3 AIRRTSEDSYNEQF
TRBJ1-2 TRBD1 12 TRBV6-5 ASNYGDRTYGYT
TRBJ2-2 TRBD1 16 TRBV27 ASGPVLVGTGYTGELF
TRBJ2-1 - 11 TRBV29-1 SAARGSYNEQF
TRBJ2-7 TRBD1 11 TRBV18 ASSGGQGYEQY
TRBJ2-5 TRBD1 14 TRBV5-3 ARSASGTETKATQY
TRBJ2-4 TRBD1 16 TRBV4-1 ASSQAPGQVLAKNIQY
TRBJ2-7 TRBD2 12 TRBV6-1 ASSELADSYEQY
TRBJ2-2 TRBD2 15 TRBV7-2 ASSSSLAGVWTGELF
TRBJ1-2 - 13 TRBV14 ASSQLAGSGYGYT
TRBJ2-2 TRBD2 13 TRBV19 ASSPGLGLTGELF
TRBJ2-3 TRBD2 15 TRBV9 ASSSPGTSGSIDTQY
TRBJ2-1 TRBD2 14 TRBV18 ASSPQLAAHYNEQF
TRBJ2-6 TRBD2 18 TRBV7-8 ASSPSGWARVDSGANVLT
TRBJ2-7 TRBD2 12 TRBV6-5 ASRLAGGPSEQY
TRBJ1-5 TRBD1 15 TRBV19 ASKGLGAGGRGQPQH
TRBJ2-5 TRBD2 12 TRBV19 ATSPRENQETQY
TRBJ1-2 - 13 TRBV6-1 ASSEALLDNYGYT
TRBJ1-1 - 11 TRBV24-1 ATSGQQNTEAF
TRBJ2-6 - 11 TRBV7-2 ASSFYGANVLT
TRBJ2-1 - 10 TRBV28 ASSGLHNEQF
TRBJ1-3 TRBD1 16 TRBV18 ASSRNRGQGISGNTIY
TRBJ2-5 TRBD2 13 TRBV29-1 SVVGLAGTQETQY
TRBJ2-7 TRBD1 14 TRBV7-2 ASSHPGQGRAYEQY
TRBJ1-3 - 14 TRBV18 ASSQHQEGSGNTIY
TRBJ1-1 TRBD1 12 TRBV6-5 ASSYGQGATEAF
TRBJ2-1 - 12 TRBV28 ASSQFGLPNEQF
TRBJ2-1 TRBD2 14 TRBV7-8 ASSPIGGLAGNEQF
TRBJ2-1 TRBD2 15 TRBV19 ASSIVRGAGGYNEQF
TRBJ1-6 - 11 TRBV5-1 ASSLVSDSPLH
TRBJ1-6 TRBD1 12 TRBV18 ASSPDRGTSPLH
TRBJ2-7 - 10 TRBV27 ASSLPVHEQY